The 6 T cell receptor beta chains in this list originate from one sample, sequenced in a study of blood T cell repertoires in COVID-19. Generated by immunoSEQ multiplex PCR, the TCRdb table keeps only in-frame clones and is missing some. The sample has 65,000 to 85,000 clones; 88% are singletons. What was sequenced was peripheral blood. The receptors come from a human donor in a cohort sampled during active COVID-19.

The V gene is TRBV2, the J gene TRBJ1-2, with D perhaps TRBD1 (6 bases). Deletions cut 4 bases from V and 5 bases from J, with 11 bases between. There are 13 residues in the CDR3. In germline, CDR1 is SNHLY, CDR2 FYNNEI. CDR3 region: CASSGGQGYGYTF. DNA for the CDR3: TGTGCCAGCAGTGGAGGTCAGGGGTATGGCTACACCTTC.

The chain combines TRBV9 with TRBJ1-4, with TRBD1 matching 9 bases. Germline CDR1 SGDLS, CDR2 YYNGEE. This CDR3 comprises 17 residues. V shed 4 bases, J shed 7 bases, and the junction held 14 bases outside the gene matches. CDR3 in amino acids: CASSPRTGELQVEKLFF. As DNA, the CDR3 is TGTGCCAGCAGCCCCCGGACAGGGGAACTGCAGGTTGAAAAACTGTTTTTT.

The chain couples TRBV2 to TRBJ2-7, with D possibly being TRBD1 (5 bases). The V end was cut by 0 bases, the J end by 3 bases, with 9 bases between. The germline gives CDR1 SNHLY, CDR2 FYNNEI. This CDR3 is built from 14 residues. The CDR3 DNA sequence: TGTGCCAGCAGTGAAGCGCTAGGGGACTACGAGCAGTACTTC. Encoded protein: CASSEALGDYEQYF.

The chain has TRBV28 and TRBJ1-1; the match to TRBD1 covers 10 bases. Germline values: CDR1 MDHEN, CDR2 SYDVKM. The V segment lost 4 bases and the J segment 6 bases; nucleotides outside the gene matches: 8. There are 15 residues in the CDR3. The CDR3 coding sequence is TGTGCCAGCAGTTCTCCGGGACAGGGGAGGGCTGAAGCTTTCTTT. It is translated as CASSSPGQGRAEAFF.

The chain joins TRBV4-1 to TRBJ2-7; TRBD1 aligns across 8 bases. V lost 3 bases, J lost 4 bases, and 11 bases stayed unmatched. The CDR3 spans 16 residues. Germline values: CDR1 MGHRA, CDR2 YSYEKL. DNA for the CDR3: TGCGCCAGCAGCCACGGTGGCGGGACAGGAGTTTACGAGCAGTACTTC. Its translation is CASSHGGGTGVYEQYF.

This sequence joins TRBV4-3 and TRBJ1-2, with TRBD1 matching over 8 bases. Germline V gene sequence: CDR1 LGHNA, CDR2 YSLEER. This CDR3 contains 15 residues. Trimming at V came to 6 bases and at J to 8 bases, leaving 14 bases not matched to a gene. DNA for the CDR3: TGCGCCAGCAGTTCCGGCTCGCAGGGGGCGCAGGGCTACACCTTC. This gives the protein CASSSGSQGAQGYTF.